This T cell receptor (beta chain) was recovered during a study of T-cell memory formation after mild COVID-19. The V gene lost 1 base and the J gene lost 4 bases, with 16 bases spanning the gap. The CDR3 runs 16 residues. Germline V gene lookup returns CDR1 SGHVS and CDR2 FQNEAQ. This clonotype was seen a handful of times. TCRdb analysed the 5' RACE reads with MiXCR anew, one entry per CDR3 protein. This sample has 120,000 or so distinct CDR3 sequences; about a sixth occur once, and the top ten carry about 5%. The sample comprised PBMCs or a T cell subset sorted from them (not recorded which). The chain combines TRBV7-8 with TRBJ1-1; TRBD1 might be the D (5 bases). The TCR originated in a man younger than 30 who had mild COVID-19 (a few samples of this study predate the infection). Cell type and time point are not known. The CDR3 spells CASSLVPGLILTEAFF. Written as DNA, the CDR3 is TGTGCCAGCAGCTTAGTTCCAGGGCTTATCCTCACTGAAGCTTTCTTT.